The present entry profiles one T cell receptor (beta chain) with its context. These data come from a study of blood T cell repertoires in COVID-19. Patients in Seattle were enrolled during active infection, then followed longitudinally. Here immunoSEQ multiplex PCR was the method, and the copy in TCRdb shows in-frame clones only, minus some. The table lists 150,000 or so clones, about nine tenths of them singletons. V lost 2 bases to trimming and J lost 9 bases, with 11 bases between them. The germline CDR1 and CDR2 sequences are MNHEY and SVGAGI. This CDR3 is 13 amino acids long. This sequence was found in a woman in her seventies with COVID-19, enrolled during active disease. The sequenced sample was peripheral blood. This rearrangement joins TRBV6-5 to TRBJ2-1, with D tentatively TRBD1 (6 bases). CDR3 region: CASSYLRGSEQFF. For the CDR3, the DNA is TGTGCCAGCAGTTACCTCAGGGGTAGTGAGCAGTTCTTC.